This T cell receptor beta chain came from a study of cytomegalovirus exposure and HLA in healthy donors. TCRdb's table, derived via immunoSEQ multiplex PCR, lists solely in-frame clones and lacks some. The sample holds under 65,000 clones; 89% are singletons and the top ten take roughly 8.4%. V lost 5 bases, J lost 11 bases, and 17 bases stayed unmatched. This CDR3 is built from 15 residues. Germline lookup yields CDR1 LNHDA and CDR2 SQIVND (reference sequence). This clonotype was obtained from a woman younger than 30 in good health and CMV-seropositive. Material for sequencing was PBMCs. V gene TRBV19 combines with J gene TRBJ1-1, with 7 bases fitting TRBD1. Written as DNA, the CDR3 is TGTGCCAGTAGTCGATCCAACCCCGGGACAGCCTTGGCTTTCTTT. It yields the protein CASSRSNPGTALAFF.